Detailed here is one T cell receptor beta chain. Ten or more counts support this clonotype. Its cognate antigen has yet to be identified. One base away there is no much larger clone; base qualities are not given. The germline ends are 11 bases apart after V is trimmed by 2 bases and J by 2 bases. The CDR3 has 15 amino acids, counting the end cysteine and phenylalanine. Only the CDR3 DNA stays, 45 bases, in frame from base 1. CDR1 and CDR2 are read off the germline V gene as SGHRS and YFSETQ. The data derive from a study of blood T cells in healthy people across ages (dated by TCRdb to the mid-2010s). With regard to the full study: In model experiments, template switching captured about one uniquely barcoded TCR beta cDNA molecule for every two T cells. Using deep sequencing normalized with unique cDNA molecular identifiers, the study measured how TCR beta repertoire diversity changes with age. Four age groups were formed from the donors: young (average approximately 15 years), middle-aged (approximately 39), aged (around 68) and long-lived (about 80). Two additional independent replicas of 1 million unique cDNA reads from the same blood draw were analyzed for two donors (one aged 18 to 30 and one aged 80 or older). Overall study results and their limits: Observed TCR beta diversity correlated strongly with the percentage of naive T cells measured by flow cytometry. The CMV infection status of donors was not known, potentially confounding age-related changes in expanded clonotypes. Compared with the aged group, more naive CD4+ T cells, fewer expanded clones and increased TCR diversity were shown by the long-lived group, suggesting age selection. As age increased, observed TCR beta diversity per million T cells dropped in a roughly linear way, and a significant reduction was already evident by age about 40. Estimates of total diversity based on one million sequenced T cells were considered lower bounds and underestimates. Bulk unsorted PBMC profiling prevented conclusive comparison of naive and antigen-experienced compartments.

Libraries were made using 5' RACE. The instrument given in TCRdb is Illumina HiSeq 2500. A second roughly 6 to 11 cycle PCR used a sample-barcoded 5' primer and a J-beta primer mix. A template-switch 5' adaptor carrying 12 random nucleotides introduced a unique molecular identifier onto each TCR beta cDNA molecule. At least 2.5 million CDR3-containing paired-end reads were obtained from each sample. The Mint cDNA synthesis kit, primed by a TRBC-specific oligonucleotide, was used to synthesize first-strand cDNA from all RNA. All cDNA was treated with uracil-DNA glycosylase and then went through a first 18-cycle PCR with the universal primers M1SS and BC2_uni_R. Processing in the source paper ran as follows. Normalization of each sample was performed by random selection of 1 million high-quality reads, each carrying a distinct molecular identifier. Instead of being binned into consensus sequences, reads with shared molecular identifiers were discarded. MiTCR, with a Q25 quality threshold and the strictest error-elimination algorithm, was used for CDR3 identification, clonotype clustering and error correction. A nonparametric unseen species model with Euler transformation was used to estimate a lower bound on total TCR beta diversity. TCRdb applied fastp at Q25 and MiXCR to the public reads, then kept only in-frame beta chains. CDR3 protein sequences are deduplicated, and each keeps its most common genes and DNA. The V and J calls come from TCRdb's annotation, not from the publication. This sample gives 800,000 to 950,000 distinct CDR3 sequences in total; about 28% of them show up just once. Together, the top ten hold around 9.6% of the sample.

The donors were under 40 Caucasian individuals from Russia, aged about 6 to 95 years, who were systemically healthy. Each donor gave ten milliliters of peripheral blood, drawn into EDTA-treated Vacutainer tubes. PBMCs were isolated by Ficoll-Paque density-gradient centrifugation, with at least 7 million obtained per sample. Total RNA was extracted from PBMCs with Trizol reagent, with at least 5.5 micrograms obtained per sample. For every donor, flow cytometry on a PBMC aliquot measured the percentage of naive CD45RAhigh/CD27high T cells. This same sample was also part of a study on T cells of mothers and their children. The second study, in turn, reports: Donors were nine systemically healthy Caucasian individuals: three mothers and their six children. cDNA synthesis used all of the extracted RNA, with 1.5 ug of RNA in each 15 ul reaction. In the second PCR, the M1S primer introduced both the sample barcodes and 2-4 random nucleotides. Each mother yielded over 8.5 million TCR beta CDR3 reads and each child 2.5 million to 3 million reads. Thymic selection shapes the output of TCR recombination in a similar way in related and unrelated pairs, and inherited differences have a minor effect. Normalized repertoire overlap in related mother-child pairs was always slightly higher than in unrelated mother-child pairs, but the difference was never significant. With a sensitivity of approximately 100 clones per million clonotypes, no persistent microchimeric T cell clones were detected. To look for features that set related mother-child pairs apart from unrelated individuals, the researchers ran deep NGS to compare the TCR beta repertoires of mothers and children. Mothers averaged roughly 36 +/- 4 years of age and children averaged around 10 +/- 4 years. After adapters were ligated using NEBNext reagents, the libraries underwent 100+100 nt paired-end sequencing on an Illumina HiSeq 2000. To prevent cross-contamination, the mother and child libraries were prepared a month apart and were sequenced in separate runs. Between roughly 500,000 and 2,100,000 distinct TCR beta clonotypes were identified per donor. Naive TCR beta clonotypes were estimated from low-frequency clonotypes matched to each donor's FACS-determined naive share, without sorting.

This TCR came from a woman aged 40 to 55 in good health. The chain couples TRBV5-1 to TRBJ1-5; TRBD1 might be the D gene, on 5 matching bases. Sequenced input: blood. The DNA sequence follows: TGCGCCAGCAGCTTTGAGGGGATTGGCAATCAGCCCCAGCATTTT. The encoded protein is CASSFEGIGNQPQHF.